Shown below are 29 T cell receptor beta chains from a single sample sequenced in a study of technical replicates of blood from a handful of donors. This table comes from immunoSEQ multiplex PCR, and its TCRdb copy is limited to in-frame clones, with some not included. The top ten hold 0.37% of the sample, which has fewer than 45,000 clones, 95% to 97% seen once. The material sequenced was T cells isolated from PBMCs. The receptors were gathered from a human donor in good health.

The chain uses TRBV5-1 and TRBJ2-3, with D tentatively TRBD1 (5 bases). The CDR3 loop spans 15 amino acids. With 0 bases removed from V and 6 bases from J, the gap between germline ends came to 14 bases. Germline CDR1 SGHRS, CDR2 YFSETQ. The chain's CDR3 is CASSLAGSATDTQYF. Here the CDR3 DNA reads TGCGCCAGCAGCTTGGCAGGGTCGGCTACCGATACGCAGTATTTT.

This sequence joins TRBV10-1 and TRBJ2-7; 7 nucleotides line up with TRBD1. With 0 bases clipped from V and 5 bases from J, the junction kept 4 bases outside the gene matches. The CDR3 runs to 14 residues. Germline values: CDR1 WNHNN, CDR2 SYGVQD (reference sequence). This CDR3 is CASSESGGNDEQYF. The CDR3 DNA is TGCGCCAGCAGTGAGTCAGGGGGCAACGACGAGCAGTACTTC.

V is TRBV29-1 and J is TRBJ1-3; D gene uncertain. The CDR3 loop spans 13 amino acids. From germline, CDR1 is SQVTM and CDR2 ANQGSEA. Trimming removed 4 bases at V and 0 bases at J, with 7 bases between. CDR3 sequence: CSVAFNSGNTIYF. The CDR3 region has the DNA TGCAGCGTTGCTTTTAACTCTGGAAACACCATATATTTT.

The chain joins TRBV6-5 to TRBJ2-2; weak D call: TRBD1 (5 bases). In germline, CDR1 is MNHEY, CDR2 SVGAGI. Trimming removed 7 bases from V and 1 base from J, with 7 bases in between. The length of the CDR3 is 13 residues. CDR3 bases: TGTGCCAGCATTCAGGGGAACACCGGGGAGCTGTTTTTT. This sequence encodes CASIQGNTGELFF.

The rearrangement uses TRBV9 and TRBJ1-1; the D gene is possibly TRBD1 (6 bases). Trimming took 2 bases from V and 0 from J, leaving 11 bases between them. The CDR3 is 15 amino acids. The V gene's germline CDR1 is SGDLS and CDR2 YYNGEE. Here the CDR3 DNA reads TGTGCCAGCAGCGTTACGGGACAACTGAACACTGAAGCTTTCTTT. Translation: CASSVTGQLNTEAFF.

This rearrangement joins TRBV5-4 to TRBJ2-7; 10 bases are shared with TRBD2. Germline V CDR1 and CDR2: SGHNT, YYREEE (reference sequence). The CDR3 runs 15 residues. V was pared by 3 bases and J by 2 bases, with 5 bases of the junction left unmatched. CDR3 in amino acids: CASSWGTSVTYEQYF. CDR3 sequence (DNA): TGTGCCAGCAGCTGGGGGACTAGCGTGACCTACGAGCAGTACTTC.

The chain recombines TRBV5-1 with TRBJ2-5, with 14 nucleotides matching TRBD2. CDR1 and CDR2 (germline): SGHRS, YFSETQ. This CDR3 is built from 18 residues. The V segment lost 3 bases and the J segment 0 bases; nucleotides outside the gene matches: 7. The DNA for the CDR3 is TGCGCCAGCAGCTGGACACCGGGACTAGCGGGAGACCAAGAGACCCAGTACTTC. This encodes CASSWTPGLAGDQETQYF. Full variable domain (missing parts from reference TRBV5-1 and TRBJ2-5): KAGVTQTPRYLIKTRGQQVTLSCSPISGHRSVSWYQQTPGQGLQFLFEYFSETQRNKGNFPGRFSGRQFSNSRSEMNVSTLELGDSALYLCASSWTPGLAGDQETQYFGPGTRLLVL.

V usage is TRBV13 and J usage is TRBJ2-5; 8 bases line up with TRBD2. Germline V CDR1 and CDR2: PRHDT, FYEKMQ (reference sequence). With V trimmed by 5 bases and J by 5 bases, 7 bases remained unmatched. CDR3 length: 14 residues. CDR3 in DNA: TGTGCCAGCAGCGGGGGAAGCGGGAGTGAGACCCAGTACTTC. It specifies CASSGGSGSETQYF. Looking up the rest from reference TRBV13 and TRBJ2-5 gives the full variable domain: AAGVIQSPRHLIKEKRETATLKCYPIPRHDTVYWYQQGPGQDPQFLISFYEKMQSDKGSIPDRFSAQQFSDYHSELNMSSLELGDSALYFCASSGGSGSETQYFGPGTRLLVL.

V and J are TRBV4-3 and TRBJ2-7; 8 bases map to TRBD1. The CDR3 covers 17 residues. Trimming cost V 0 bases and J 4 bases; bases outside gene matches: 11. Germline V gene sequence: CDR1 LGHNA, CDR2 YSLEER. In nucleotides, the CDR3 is TGCGCCAGCAGCCAAGAAGGGTTAGGACAGGGAGGTTACGAGCAGTACTTC. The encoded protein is CASSQEGLGQGGYEQYF.

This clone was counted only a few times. CDR3: CASSLIYPEQYF. The DNA for the CDR3 is TGTGCCAGCAGCCTAATATACCCCGAGCAGTACTTC. This sequence joins TRBV7-2 and TRBJ2-7; D gene ambiguous. This CDR3 is 12 amino acids long. With 5 bases removed from V and 6 bases from J, the gap between germline ends came to 11 bases. Germline V gives CDR1 SGHTA, CDR2 FQGNSA. Together with reference TRBV7-2 and TRBJ2-7, the CDR3 gives the full variable domain: GAGVSQSPSNKVTEKGKDVELRCDPISGHTALYWYRQSLGQGLEFLIYFQGNSAPDKSGLPSDRFSAERTGGSVSTLTIQRTQQEDSAVYLCASSLIYPEQYFGPGTRLTVT.

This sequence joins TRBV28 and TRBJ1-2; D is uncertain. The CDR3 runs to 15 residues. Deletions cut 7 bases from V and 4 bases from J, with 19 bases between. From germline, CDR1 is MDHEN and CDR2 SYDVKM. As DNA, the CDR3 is TGTGCCAGCACCTACACCGCCGGGATCATCTATGGCTACACCTTC. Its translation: CASTYTAGIIYGYTF.

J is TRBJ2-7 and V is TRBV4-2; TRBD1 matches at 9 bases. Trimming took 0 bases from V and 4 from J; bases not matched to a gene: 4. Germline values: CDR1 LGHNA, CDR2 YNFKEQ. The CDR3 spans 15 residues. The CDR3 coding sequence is TGTGCCAGCAGCCAAGATCCGACAGGGGGTTACGAGCAGTACTTC. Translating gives CASSQDPTGGYEQYF.

The CDR3: CSVARQGEETQYF. The CDR3 DNA is TGCAGCGTTGCGAGACAGGGGGAAGAGACCCAGTACTTC. The V call is TRBV29-1, the J call TRBJ2-5; 9 nucleotides line up with TRBD1. The length of the CDR3 is 13 residues. Germline V lookup: CDR1 SQVTM, CDR2 ANQGSEA. V trimming: 4 bases; J trimming: 3 bases; junction bases outside the gene matches: 3. Based on the CDR3 plus reference TRBV29-1 and TRBJ2-5, the full variable domain is SAVISQKPSRDICQRGTSLTIQCQVDSQVTMMFWYRQQPGQSLTLIATANQGSEATYESGFVIDKFPISRPNLTFSTLTVSNMSPEDSSIYLCSVARQGEETQYFGPGTRLLVL.

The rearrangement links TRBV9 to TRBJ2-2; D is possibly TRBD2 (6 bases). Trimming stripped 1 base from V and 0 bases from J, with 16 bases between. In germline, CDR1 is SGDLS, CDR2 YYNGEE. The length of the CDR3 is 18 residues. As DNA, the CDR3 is TGTGCCAGCAGCGTAAGCCCGGGGGTGGGGACGAACACCGGGGAGCTGTTTTTT. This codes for CASSVSPGVGTNTGELFF.

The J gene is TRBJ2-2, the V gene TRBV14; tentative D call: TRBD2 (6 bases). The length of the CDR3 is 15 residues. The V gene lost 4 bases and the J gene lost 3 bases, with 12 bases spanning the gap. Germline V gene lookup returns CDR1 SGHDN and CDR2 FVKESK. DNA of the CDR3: TGTGCCAGCAGCCTCAGATCGGGGGACACCGGGGAGCTGTTTTTT. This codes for CASSLRSGDTGELFF.

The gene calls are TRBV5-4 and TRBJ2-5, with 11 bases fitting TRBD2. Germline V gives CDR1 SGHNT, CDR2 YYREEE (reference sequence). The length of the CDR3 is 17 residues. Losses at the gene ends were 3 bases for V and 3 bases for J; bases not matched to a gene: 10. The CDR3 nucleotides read TGTGCCAGCAGCTCCCTTTTCGGGACTAGCGGAAAAGAGACCCAGTACTTC. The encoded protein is CASSSLFGTSGKETQYF.

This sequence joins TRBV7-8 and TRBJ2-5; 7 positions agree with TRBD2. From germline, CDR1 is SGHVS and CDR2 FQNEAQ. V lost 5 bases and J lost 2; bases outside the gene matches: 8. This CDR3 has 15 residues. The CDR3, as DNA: TGTGCCAGCAGCCCGGGGAGGGGAGATCAAGAGACCCAGTACTTC. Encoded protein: CASSPGRGDQETQYF.

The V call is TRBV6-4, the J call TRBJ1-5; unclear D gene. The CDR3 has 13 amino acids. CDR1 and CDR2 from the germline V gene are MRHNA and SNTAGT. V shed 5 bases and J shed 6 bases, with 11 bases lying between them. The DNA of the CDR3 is TGTGCCAGCAGTTACGGGTCGGGTCAGCCCCAGCATTTT. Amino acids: CASSYGSGQPQHF.

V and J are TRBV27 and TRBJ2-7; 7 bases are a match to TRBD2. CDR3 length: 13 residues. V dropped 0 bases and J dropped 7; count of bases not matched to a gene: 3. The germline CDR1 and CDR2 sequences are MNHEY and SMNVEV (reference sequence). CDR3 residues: CASSLSREREQYF. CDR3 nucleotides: TGTGCCAGCAGTTTATCGCGGGAGAGGGAGCAGTACTTC.

The CDR3 region is CASSLGQGYEQYF. The CDR3 DNA reads as TGTGCCAGCAGTCTGGGACAGGGCTACGAGCAGTACTTC. The chain is built from TRBV6-5 and TRBJ2-7; 9 bases line up with TRBD1. There are 13 residues in the CDR3. In germline, CDR1 is MNHEY, CDR2 SVGAGI. J was trimmed by 3 bases and V by 5 bases; bases with no gene match: 2.

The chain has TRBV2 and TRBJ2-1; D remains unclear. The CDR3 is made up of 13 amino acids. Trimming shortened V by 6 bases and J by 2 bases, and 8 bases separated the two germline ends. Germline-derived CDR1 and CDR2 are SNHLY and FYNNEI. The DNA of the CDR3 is TGTGCCAGCAGGCCACGAGCCTACAATGAGCAGTTCTTC. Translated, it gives CASRPRAYNEQFF.

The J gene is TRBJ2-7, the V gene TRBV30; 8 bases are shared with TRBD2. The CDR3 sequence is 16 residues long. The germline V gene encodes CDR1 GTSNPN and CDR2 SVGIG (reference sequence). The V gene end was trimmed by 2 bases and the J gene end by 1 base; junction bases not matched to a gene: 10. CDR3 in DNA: TGTGCCTGGAGTTCCCGGAGGAGCGGGGGATCCTACGAGCAGTACTTC. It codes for CAWSSRRSGGSYEQYF.

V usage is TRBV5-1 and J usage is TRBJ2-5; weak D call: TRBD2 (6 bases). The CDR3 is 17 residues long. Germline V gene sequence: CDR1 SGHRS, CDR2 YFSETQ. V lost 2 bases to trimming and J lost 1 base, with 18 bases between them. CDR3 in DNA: TGCGCCAGCAGCTTCTCTTGGAGGGAGCCCATCCAAGAGACCCAGTACTTC. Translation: CASSFSWREPIQETQYF.

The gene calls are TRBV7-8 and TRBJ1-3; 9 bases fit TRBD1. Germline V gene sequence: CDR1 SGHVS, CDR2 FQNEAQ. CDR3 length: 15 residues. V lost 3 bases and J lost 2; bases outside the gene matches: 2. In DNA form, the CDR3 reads TGTGCCAGCAGCTTTAGACAGGGGGCTGGAAACACCATATATTTT. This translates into CASSFRQGAGNTIYF.

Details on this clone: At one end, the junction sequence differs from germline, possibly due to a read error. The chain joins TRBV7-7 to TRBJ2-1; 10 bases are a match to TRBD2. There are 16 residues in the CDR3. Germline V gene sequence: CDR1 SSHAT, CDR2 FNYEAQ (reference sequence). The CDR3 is CASSLLSSGSFGEQFF. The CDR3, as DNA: TGTGCTAGCAGCTTATTGTCTAGCGGGAGTTTCGGTGAGCAGTTCTTC.

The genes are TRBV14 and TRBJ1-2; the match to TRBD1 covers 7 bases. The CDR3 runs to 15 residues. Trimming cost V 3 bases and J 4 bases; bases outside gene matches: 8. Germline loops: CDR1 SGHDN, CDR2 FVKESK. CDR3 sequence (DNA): TGTGCCAGCAGCCAGACAGGGAGGCTTGCCTATGGCTACACCTTC. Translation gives CASSQTGRLAYGYTF.

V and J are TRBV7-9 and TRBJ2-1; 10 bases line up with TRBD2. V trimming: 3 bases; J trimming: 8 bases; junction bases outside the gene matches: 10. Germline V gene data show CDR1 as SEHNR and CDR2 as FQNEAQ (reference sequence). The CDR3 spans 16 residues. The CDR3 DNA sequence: TGTGCCAGCAGCTTTCAGACTAGCGGGCCGTGGGATGAGCAGTTCTTC. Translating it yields CASSFQTSGPWDEQFF.

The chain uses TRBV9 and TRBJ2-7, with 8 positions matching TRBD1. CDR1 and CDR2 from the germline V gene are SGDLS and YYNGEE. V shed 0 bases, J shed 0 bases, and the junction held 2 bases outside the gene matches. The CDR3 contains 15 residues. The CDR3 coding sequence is TGTGCCAGCAGCGTAGCAGGGGGCAACTCCTACGAGCAGTACTTC. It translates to CASSVAGGNSYEQYF.

CDR3 loop: CASSIGTGVGGEQYF. The CDR3 DNA sequence: TGTGCCAGTAGTATTGGGACAGGGGTTGGAGGTGAGCAGTACTTC. The chain carries TRBV19 and TRBJ2-7, with 10 bases identical to TRBD1. This CDR3 is 15 amino acids long. The germline V gene encodes CDR1 LNHDA and CDR2 SQIVND (reference sequence). V was clipped by 3 bases and J by 7 bases; unmatched bases: 9.